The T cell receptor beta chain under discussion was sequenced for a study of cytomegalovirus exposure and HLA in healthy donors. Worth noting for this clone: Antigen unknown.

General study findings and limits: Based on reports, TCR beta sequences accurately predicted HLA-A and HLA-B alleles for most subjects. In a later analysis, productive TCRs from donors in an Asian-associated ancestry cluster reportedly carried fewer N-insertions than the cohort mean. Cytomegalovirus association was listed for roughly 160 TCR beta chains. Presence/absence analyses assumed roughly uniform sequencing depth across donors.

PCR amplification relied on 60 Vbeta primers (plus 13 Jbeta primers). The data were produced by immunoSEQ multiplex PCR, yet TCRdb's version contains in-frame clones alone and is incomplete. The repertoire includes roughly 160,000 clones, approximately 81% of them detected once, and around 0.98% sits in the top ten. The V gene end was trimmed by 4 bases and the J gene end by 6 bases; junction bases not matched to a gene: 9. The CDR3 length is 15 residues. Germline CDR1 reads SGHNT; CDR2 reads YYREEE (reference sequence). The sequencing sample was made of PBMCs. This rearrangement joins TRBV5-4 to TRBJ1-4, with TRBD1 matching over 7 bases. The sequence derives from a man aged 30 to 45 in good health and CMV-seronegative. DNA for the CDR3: TGTGCCAGCAGCCCGGCGGGAGGGGGCTATGAAAAACTGTTTTTT. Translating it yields CASSPAGGGYEKLFF.